Presented here are 3 T cell receptor beta chains from one specimen sequenced in a study of shared clonotypes between healthy human individuals (dated by TCRdb to the early 2020s). The library came from the immunoSEQ multiplex PCR assay. Not all clones reach the TCRdb copy of this immuneACCESS table, which keeps in-frame sequences only. Checked studies attribute under half of the gap to unresolved V genes and leave the rest unexplained. The sample table shows some 2.3 million clones, and more than 80% are seen once. 0.39% of the sample belongs to the ten largest clones. Sample: naive CD4+ T cells from PBMCs. Read against the paper, the sample's cell subset or site label means: CD45RA+ positively selected. Receptors were obtained from a man aged 18 to 29 in good health. Some clones in this sample may be carry-over from other donors' samples.

Note on this clone: This CDR3 is also generated by other DNA sequences in the sample. J is TRBJ1-4 and V is TRBV18; D not resolved. CDR1 and CDR2 (germline): KGHSH, LQKENI. The V and J ends lost 3 bases and 4 bases respectively, with 3 bases between them. CDR3 size: 12 residues. The CDR3 DNA reads TGTGCCAGCTCACCGGTTAATGAAAAACTGTTTTTT. This sequence encodes CASSPVNEKLFF.

Details on this clone: Other DNA sequences in this sample translate to the same CDR3. The chain employs TRBV28 and TRBJ1-5; D remains unclear. Germline CDR1 and CDR2: MDHEN and SYDVKM. V was clipped by 7 bases and J by 0 bases, with 4 bases between them. The CDR3 extends over 12 amino acids. The CDR3 DNA reads as TGTGCCAGCATGGTTAGCAATCAGCCCCAGCATTTT. It is translated as CASMVSNQPQHF. Based on the CDR3 plus reference TRBV28 and TRBJ1-5, the full variable domain is DVKVTQSSRYLVKRTGEKVFLECVQDMDHENMFWYRQDPGLGLRLIYFSYDVKMKEKGDIPEGYSVSREKKERFSLILESASTNQTSMYLCASMVSNQPQHFGDGTRLSIL.

This chain joins TRBV5-1 and TRBJ1-4; D is undetermined. Trimming took 0 bases from V and 8 from J, leaving 8 bases between them. The germline V gene encodes CDR1 SGHRS and CDR2 YFSETQ. The CDR3 extends over 13 amino acids. CDR3 DNA: TGCGCCAGCAGCTTGGATCCCAGGGAAAAACTGTTTTTT. Protein product: CASSLDPREKLFF.